This is a list of T cell receptor beta chains from one sample in a study of cytomegalovirus exposure and HLA in healthy donors. Assay used: immunoSEQ multiplex PCR; TCRdb lists only in-frame clones, some missing. The sample lists 150,000 to 200,000 clones, approximately 79% seen once, with around 2% in the top ten. Sequencing used PBMCs. The receptor source for this set is a human donor in good health. CDR3s include the opening cysteine and the closing phenylalanine or tryptophan. D genes are given only for firm matches. Rows give clone size only sometimes, using once, few, many, or a class for an expanded clone.

j_call d_call v_call clone_size cdr3_aa cdr3_nt
TRBJ1-1 TRBD1 TRBV19 . CASSLWTGGTNTEAFF TGTGCCAGTTCGCTGTGGACAGGGGGGACAAACACTGAAGCTTTCTTT
TRBJ1-1 TRBD1 TRBV20-1 . CSAARQGSIF TGCAGTGCGGCCAGACAGGGAAGCATCTTT
TRBJ1-1 . TRBV6-5 . CASSLVGRWAEAFF TGTGCCAGCAGCCTTGTGGGGAGGTGGGCTGAAGCTTTCTTT
TRBJ1-2 . TRBV7-3 . CASSQSGTAGDYGYTF TGTGCCAGCAGCCAAAGCGGGACGGCAGGGGACTATGGCTACACCTTC
TRBJ2-3 . TRBV15 . CATSISTDTQYF TGTGCCACCAGCATATCGACAGATACGCAGTATTTT
TRBJ2-2 TRBD2 TRBV4-2 . CASSQVLSGGGNTGELFF TGTGCCAGCAGCCAAGTTTTGTCCGGCGGGGGGAACACCGGGGAGCTGTTTTTT
TRBJ2-1 . TRBV4-3 . CASSQDRVTYNEQFF TGCGCCAGCAGCCAAGACCGAGTTACCTACAATGAGCAGTTCTTC
TRBJ2-1 . TRBV5-1 . CASSVKLQVIDSYNEQFF TGCGCCAGCAGCGTGAAGCTTCAGGTGATCGACTCCTACAATGAGCAGTTCTTC
TRBJ2-7 . TRBV19 . CASSIGQGSYEQYF TGTGCCAGTAGTATAGGGCAGGGATCCTACGAGCAGTACTTC
TRBJ2-3 TRBD2 TRBV5-1 . CASSLTSGVTDTQYF TGCGCCAGCAGCTTGACTAGCGGGGTCACAGATACGCAGTATTTT
TRBJ2-5 . TRBV14 . CASSLIASGAQYF TGTGCCAGCAGCCTTATAGCGTCTGGGGCCCAGTACTTC
TRBJ2-3 TRBD1 TRBV7-8 . CASSLNGTGWITQYF TGTGCCAGCAGCCTTAATGGGACAGGGTGGATTACGCAGTATTTT
TRBJ2-3 . TRBV10-1 . CATPTGPLSTDTQYF TGCGCCACCCCGACAGGACCACTGAGCACAGATACGCAGTATTTT
TRBJ1-2 . TRBV7-2 once CASSPQGTNYGYTF TGTGCCAGCAGCCCACAGGGCACTAACTATGGCTACACCTTC
TRBJ2-7 TRBD1 TRBV6-5 . CASSPGQGEQYF TGTGCCAGCAGCCCGGGACAGGGCGAGCAGTACTTC
TRBJ2-7 TRBD2 TRBV5-6 . CASSLGLAGVEYEQYF TGTGCCAGCAGCTTGGGACTAGCGGGGGTAGAGTACGAGCAGTACTTC
TRBJ1-2 TRBD1 TRBV6-5 . CASSYFPGGNYGYTF TGTGCCAGCAGTTACTTCCCAGGGGGGAACTATGGCTACACCTTC
TRBJ2-1 . TRBV6-5 few CASSYQGYNEQFF TGTGCCAGCAGTTATCAGGGGTACAATGAGCAGTTCTTC
TRBJ2-7 . TRBV5-8 . CASSLAGSSLPYEQYF TGTGCCAGCAGCTTGGCCGGGAGCTCCCTCCCCTACGAGCAGTACTTC
TRBJ2-1 . TRBV12-5 . CASGFGLAEQFF TGTGCTAGTGGTTTTGGGCTAGCGGAGCAGTTCTTC
TRBJ1-2 TRBD1 TRBV4-1 . CASSPREGRGNYGYTF TGCGCCAGCAGCCCCCGAGAGGGCAGGGGGAACTATGGCTACACCTTC
TRBJ2-7 TRBD1 TRBV2 . CASGVNRDRVLEQYF TGTGCCAGCGGAGTCAACCGGGACAGGGTTCTCGAGCAGTACTTC
TRBJ1-5 . TRBV9 few CASSGGGGNQPQHF TGTGCCAGCAGCGGAGGGGGTGGCAATCAGCCCCAGCATTTT
TRBJ1-4 TRBD1 TRBV25-1 . CASSESGGGNEKLFF TGTGCCAGCAGTGAATCAGGGGGCGGTAATGAAAAACTGTTTTTT
TRBJ1-2 TRBD1 TRBV7-2 . CASSPDREDGYTF TGTGCCAGCAGCCCGGACAGGGAGGACGGCTACACCTTC
TRBJ1-5 . TRBV7-9 . CASSFSSNQPQHF TGTGCCAGCAGCTTTAGTAGCAATCAGCCCCAGCATTTT
TRBJ1-6 TRBD1 TRBV11-2 . CASSSDRGGSPLHF TGTGCCAGCAGCTCCGACAGGGGCGGGTCACCCCTCCACTTT
TRBJ2-7 . TRBV7-2 . CASSLASSYEQYF TGTGCCAGCAGCTTAGCTAGCTCCTACGAGCAGTACTTC
TRBJ2-3 . TRBV5-1 . CASSLGQGDTQYF TGCGCCAGCAGCTTGGGGCAGGGAGATACGCAGTATTTT
TRBJ1-1 . TRBV29-1 . CSVSGGMNTEAFF TGCAGCGTATCAGGAGGGATGAACACTGAAGCTTTCTTT
TRBJ2-5 TRBD2 TRBV9 . CASSPTWGTSETQYF TGTGCCAGCAGCCCGACCTGGGGGACTAGCGAGACCCAGTACTTC
TRBJ2-3 . TRBV19 . CASSATGSDTQYF TGTGCCAGTAGTGCCACAGGGTCAGATACGCAGTATTTT
TRBJ2-3 TRBD2 TRBV7-9 few CASSQTSGGAKDTQYF TGTGCCAGCAGCCAAACTAGCGGGGGGGCTAAAGATACGCAGTATTTT
TRBJ2-5 TRBD2 TRBV10-1 . CASSEVAGGFETQYF TGCGCCAGCAGTGAGGTAGCGGGGGGTTTTGAGACCCAGTACTTC